Below, one TCR beta chain is given with its context. Its antigen is unknown. No quality values exist for individual bases; no much larger clone is one base distant. These data originate in a study of cytomegalovirus exposure and HLA in healthy donors (dated 2017 in TCRdb). A note on the overall study: In an earlier analysis of several hundred of the donors, 276 Gb of sequence data and 90 million to 120 million unique TCR beta sequences from 180 million or so T cells were reported. Approximately 300 gigabases of sequencing data and 70 million to 100 million unique TCR sequences made up an early release that covered approximately 620 HLA-typed donors. The study aimed to test whether cataloging public T cell receptors could reveal signatures of past pathogen exposure. Every discovery cohort repertoire had been produced on one sequencing platform. Of the roughly 420 genotyped donors, over 80% were placed in the genetic ancestry cluster associated with self-reported Caucasian donors. Besides the first cohort of under 700 subjects, a separate validation cohort made up of 120 or so different subjects was used. Using immunosequencing, the study profiled T cell repertoires from 550 to 750 subjects and related those repertoires to cytomegalovirus serostatus. An earlier analysis of approximately 630 of the donors applied high-throughput TCR beta sequencing to assess whether each TCR beta V gene segment acted as functional or pseudogenic. Because of strong linkage in the cohort, roughly five DR-DQ haplotypes were treated as single units for association and clustering. Rather than using new phenotypic data, the later analysis identified candidate immune exposures from TCR beta sequences and from how often those sequences occurred across donors. Donor age, sex, ethnicity and CMV serostatus were collected together with the repertoire data. The number of typed donors differed by locus: about 620-630 for A, B, C, DRB1 and DQB1; approximately 520 for DQA1; about 600 for DPA1; and about 450 for DPB1. Both class I and class II loci were covered by HLA typing, at four-digit resolution. A later genetic analysis used genome-wide SNP genotypes for about three fifths of the 666 donors, treating that subset as a discovery cohort. High-throughput TCR immunosequencing, statistical association of individual TCRs with disease status, and machine learning were combined to predict cytomegalovirus infection status. On average, 235,054 unique TCR beta nucleotide sequences were sequenced per donor among a few hundred genotyped donors of the cohort, with 15% to 20% of those sequences being non-productive. In a later analysis, previously published TCR beta repertoires from about 670 donors were re-analyzed and high-resolution HLA genotyping was added so that TCR occurrence patterns could be studied. What the study reported, not specific to this receptor: A later analysis found that TCR association rates varied across HLA loci, with DRB1 alleles showing the most associated TCRs and HLA-C alleles the fewest. A further reported finding was that TCR beta sequences accurately predicted the HLA-A and HLA-B alleles for most subjects in the first cohort. In a later analysis, HLA-associated TCR beta chains showed more clonal expansion and lower generation probabilities than non-associated chains that were equally common. Assigning TCR associations to individual alleles was difficult when HLA alleles, especially DR and DQ, strongly co-occurred. It was suggested by the authors that the approach could potentially be generalized to other disease states and immunological phenotypes. A later analysis found that most CMV-associated TCR beta chains appeared HLA-restricted, with HLA associations seemingly driven largely by CMV exposure. Linkage disequilibrium might explain the correlated functional status among segregating V segments, but an unknown experimental factor could not be excluded. A later analysis associated about 17,000 TCR beta sequences with specific HLA alleles at a false discovery rate of 0.05. In vitro tests confirmed that a few of the cytomegalovirus-associated TCR beta chains recognize cytomegalovirus antigens. The presence/absence analyses assumed that sequencing depth was roughly uniform across donors, and that assumption may not be true. A group of highly shared sequence variants was considered likely to be a technical artifact of the sequencing pipeline. A later analysis reported that several top co-occurrence clusters appeared linked to parvovirus B19, influenza, CMV and Epstein-Barr virus. Compared with the roughly 670-donor mean, donors in an Asian-associated ancestry cluster had fewer N-insertions in productive TCRs, according to a later genetic analysis. CMV serostatus was the only immune exposure information available for the cohort. This cohort had only TCR beta chains sequenced, and the lack of alpha or paired-chain data limited which features could be detected. In an earlier analysis of some 500 of the donors, most TCR beta V segments appeared in productive rearrangements about 90% or about 30% of the time, broadly matching IMGT annotations. An association between a missense DCLRE1C variant and V-gene and J-gene trimming of TCR beta chains was found in a later genetic analysis and replicated in an independent cohort. In the study, some 180 TCR beta chains were listed as associated with cytomegalovirus. Because counts were too low, 15 to 20 rarely observed V segments, including chromosome 9 orphons, were excluded from the earlier analysis of fewer than 650 of the donors. In both the original and validation cohorts, the classifier was reported to diagnose cytomegalovirus status with high specificity and sensitivity. Because the 87-base-pair reads could not distinguish some IMGT-functional V segments, including TRBV6-2 and TRBV6-3, those segments were excluded. Because some donors lacked HLA typing at each locus, the association tests relied only on the typed subset. While some public TCRs were present in many individuals, most TCR sequences turned up only very rarely across donors.

Library method: the immunoSEQ multiplex PCR assay. The multiplex PCR relied on a mix of 60 forward primers for TCR Vbeta segments and 13 reverse primers for TCR Jbeta segments. Amplification of the CDR3 region of rearranged TCR beta genes was performed with a multiplex PCR assay on genomic DNA. Amplified TCR beta libraries were sequenced as 87-base-pair reads on the Illumina HiSeq System. For the original study's pipeline: Across the 666 repertoires, a later analysis counted some 81 million unique TCR beta chains, some 11 million of which were shared by at least two donors. To remove PCR and sequencing errors, raw reads were error-corrected and collapsed into unique sequences using a nearest-neighbor algorithm that merged closely related sequences. To assign V, D and J gene segments, CDR3 sequences were aligned to IMGT reference sequences. For a sequence to be retained, a match of at least six nucleotides to both a V gene segment and a J gene segment was required. Rearrangements were classified as productive when the CDR3 lacked stop codons and remained in frame with V and J, and all other rearrangements were classified as non-productive. Following IMGT convention, CDR3 was defined as the stretch from the second conserved V-encoded cysteine to the conserved J-encoded phenylalanine. In an earlier analysis of 500 to 650 of the donors, sequences lacking an unambiguous match to a single V gene segment were excluded. An earlier analysis of a few hundred of the donors classified V segments as functional when productive rearrangements were above 56.7% and as segregating when the standard deviation between donors was above 5%. To diagnose cytomegalovirus status from the catalog of TCR beta chain sequences, a statistical classification framework was built. In a later analysis, V and J genes were assigned by comparing TCR nucleotide sequences against IMGT/GENE-DB human TR gene sequences. Using the TCRdist pipeline, a later analysis assigned CDR3 sequences along with most-parsimonious VDJ recombination scenarios. A later analysis defined each TCR beta chain by its CDR3 amino acid sequence plus V-gene family, and excluded reads lacking a unique V-gene family. A later analysis removed 500 to 650 highly shared, low-generation-probability nucleotide sequences to deal with suspected cross-contamination and a sequencing artifact. A later analysis calculated a clonal expansion index for each public chain from normalized within-repertoire ranks of inferred template counts. In a later analysis, generation probabilities were computed using a VDJ recombination model fitted to out-of-frame rearrangements, and the results were checked against IGoR. A later analysis scored TCR-TCR, TCR-HLA and TCR-CMV co-occurrence with hypergeometric tests, applying a repertoire-size bias correction to TCR pairs. To estimate false discovery rates, a later analysis permuted the HLA or CMV assignments 20 times. In a later analysis, co-occurring TCRs were grouped using DBSCAN, with TCRdist sequence similarity added in when clustering inside HLA-allele-positive subsets. Repertoires with fewer than 30,000 or more than 120,000 public chains, plus five repertoires with anomalous nucleotide sharing, were excluded from co-occurrence clustering. Imported from immuneACCESS, the table was reduced by TCRdb to in-frame sequences with V and J called. These copies leave out some clones; in studies compared against another copy, an unresolved V gene accounts for under half, and the cause of the remainder is not known. The V and J calls and the clone size are those of that table, but D and trimming were determined from the DNA. A total of about 140,000 clones appear in this sample, roughly 65% of them only once. The biggest ten clones account for 1.6% of the sample.

From cysteine to phenylalanine, the CDR3 is 13 amino acids long. Only the CDR3 DNA is retained, 39 bases long and in frame from the first base. CDR1 and CDR2 were assigned from the germline V gene as SGHRS and YFSETQ. Trimming leaves V shorter by 10 bases and J shorter by 6 bases, with the junction holding 10 bases beyond the gene matches. The cohort was made up of 650 to 700 healthy bone marrow donors. At the time of sampling, every cohort member was nominally healthy, though immune exposures that went unrecorded were likely present. The donor was CMV seronegative and belonged to the group of approximately 320 seronegative cohort members. Every donor gave a peripheral blood sample, and the peripheral blood mononuclear cells from that sample were used for TCR beta sequencing. The Qiagen DNeasy Blood Extraction Kit was used to extract genomic DNA from the blood cell samples.

The origin of this receptor is a woman in her thirties in good health and CMV-seronegative. Material for sequencing was PBMCs. The rearranged chain carries TRBV5-1 and TRBJ2-1, with 7 bases matching TRBD1. The CDR3 protein sequence reads: CACTETGFNEQFF. The DNA sequence follows: TGCGCCTGTACGGAGACAGGGTTCAATGAGCAGTTCTTC. Supplemented by the reference TRBV5-1 and TRBJ2-1 proteins around the CDR3, the complete variable domain is KAGVTQTPRYLIKTRGQQVTLSCSPISGHRSVSWYQQTPGQGLQFLFEYFSETQRNKGNFPGRFSGRQFSNSRSEMNVSTLELGDSALYLCACTETGFNEQFFGPGTRLTVL.